This T cell receptor beta chain was sequenced in a study of response to subunit inactivated influenza vaccine. V was shortened by 0 bases and J by 0 bases, with 10 bases between the two germline ends. This CDR3 region has 17 residues. Germline V gene sequence: CDR1 SGHRS, CDR2 YFSETQ. Regarding the study as a whole: Authors suggested that a seasonal influenza vaccination recruits few new T cells each time.

Points on this clonotype: What it binds is unknown.

TCRdb re-derived calls from the RT-PCR reads in MiXCR, one entry per CDR3 protein. The sample lists over 650,000 distinct CDR3 sequences, approximately 18% seen once, with about a tenth in the top ten. The V gene is TRBV5-1, the J gene TRBJ2-6; perhaps TRBD2 as D (6 bases). This sample comprised PBMCs from blood, obtained about 5 days after vaccination. This TCR derives from a man between 50 and 59 years old who received an inactivated influenza vaccine. CDR3 sequence: CASSLGRGISGANVLTF. Written as DNA, the CDR3 is TGCGCCAGCAGCTTGGGACGGGGGATCTCTGGGGCCAACGTCCTGACTTTC.